Presented here are 27 T cell receptor beta chains from one specimen sequenced in a study of control samples from healthy donors and cancer patients. The method was immunoSEQ multiplex PCR; TCRdb's version includes in-frame clones alone and lacks a portion of them. The table shows 400,000 to 500,000 clones, with 90% occurring only once. Sequences were obtained from PBMCs. These receptors originate from a man aged 35 to 55 with head and neck cancer.

This clone was detected a few times. This chain uses TRBV28 with TRBJ1-5; TRBD1 is a possible D gene (6 bases). Germline-derived CDR1 and CDR2 are MDHEN and SYDVKM. This CDR3 contains 13 residues. V was shortened by 5 bases and J by 4 bases, with 9 bases between the two germline ends. The CDR3 sequence is CASSPGHNQPQHF. CDR3 nucleotides: TGTGCCAGCAGTCCGGGACATAATCAGCCCCAGCATTTT.

V is TRBV11-1 and J is TRBJ2-6; D might be TRBD1 (5 bases). The ends were cut back, 3 bases at V and 2 bases at J, with 8 bases in the middle. The CDR3 extends over 15 amino acids. The germline V gene encodes CDR1 SGHAT and CDR2 FQDESV (reference sequence). This CDR3 is CASSLGPPGANVLTF. CDR3 bases: TGTGCCAGCAGCTTGGGGCCTCCTGGGGCCAACGTCCTGACTTTC.

The chain is built from TRBV3-1 (or the pseudogene TRBV3-2) and TRBJ2-5; 7 bases line up with TRBD2. The CDR3 consists of 15 residues. Germline assignment: CDR1 LGHDT and CDR2 YNNKEL (reference sequence). The V segment lost 2 bases and the J segment 2 bases; nucleotides outside the gene matches: 5. CDR3 loop: CASSQTLRGQETQYF. The CDR3 DNA follows: TGTGCCAGCAGCCAAACCTTGCGGGGGCAAGAGACCCAGTACTTC.

This clone was detected only once. The CDR3 DNA sequence: TGTGCCAGCTCACCCTCAGTTGGGACAGGGGGGGATGAGCAGTTCTTC. It translates to CASSPSVGTGGDEQFF. The gene calls are TRBV18 and TRBJ2-1; 11 positions agree with TRBD1. This CDR3 region has 16 residues. V shed 3 bases, J shed 8 bases, and the junction held 9 bases outside the gene matches. Germline CDR1 reads KGHSH; CDR2 reads LQKENI.

The chain employs TRBV25-1 and TRBJ2-7; maybe TRBD2 (5 bases). The CDR3 consists of 13 residues. V dropped 1 base and J dropped 3 bases, with 7 bases sitting between them. The V gene's germline CDR1 is MGHDK and CDR2 SYGVNS. CDR3 DNA sequence: TGTGCCAGCAGTGAATTCGGGGTCTACGAGCAGTACTTC. This encodes CASSEFGVYEQYF.

This clone was seen only a few times. The rearrangement joins TRBV19 to TRBJ2-7; the match to TRBD2 covers 11 bases. After removal of 4 bases from V and 4 bases from J, the junction contained 9 bases not matched to a gene. Germline-derived CDR1 and CDR2 are LNHDA and SQIVND (reference sequence). CDR3 size: 16 residues. DNA for the CDR3: TGTGCCAGTAGTAAATCCGGGACTAGCGGTAAATACGAGCAGTACTTC. Amino acids: CASSKSGTSGKYEQYF.

Comment on this clone: This same CDR3 is encoded by further DNA sequences in the sample. This chain links TRBV18 with TRBJ1-4; no clear D. V gave up 2 bases and J gave up 8 bases, with 3 bases separating them. The germline V gene has CDR1 KGHSH and CDR2 LQKENI. CDR3 size: 11 residues. The CDR3 coding sequence is TGTGCCAGCTCACCAGGAGAAAAACTGTTTTTT. Its translation is CASSPGEKLFF.

CDR3 DNA: TGTGCCAGCAGTTACGGGGGGTCTGAAACTGAAGCTTTCTTT. The encoded protein is CASSYGGSETEAFF. The chain employs TRBV6-5 and TRBJ1-1, with D possibly matching TRBD1 (5 bases). CDR1 MNHEY and CDR2 SVGAGI come from the germline V gene. This CDR3 region has 14 residues. V was pared by 2 bases and J by 5 bases, with 12 bases between.

This sequence joins TRBV5-6 and TRBJ2-2, with 12 bases aligning to TRBD2. Germline V gene data show CDR1 as SGHDT and CDR2 as YYEEEE. There are 14 residues in the CDR3. The V and J ends lost 5 bases and 6 bases, in that order; junction bases with no gene match: 2. CDR3 in DNA: TGTGCCAGCAGGACTAGCGGGGGAGCCGGGGAGCTGTTTTTT. It codes for CASRTSGGAGELFF.

This chain connects TRBV11-2 to TRBJ2-3; 12 nucleotides line up with TRBD2. CDR3 length equals 19 residues. V lost 5 bases and J lost 3; bases outside the gene matches: 15. Germline V gives CDR1 SGHAT, CDR2 FQNNGV. CDR3 residues: CASSLTRSRLAGVTDTQYF. CDR3 sequence (DNA): TGTGCCAGCAGCCTAACCAGATCCAGACTAGCGGGAGTTACAGATACGCAGTATTTT.

The V call is TRBV30, the J call TRBJ1-1, with a weak D call TRBD1 (6 bases). The germline V gene encodes CDR1 GTSNPN and CDR2 SVGIG (reference sequence). Trimming shortened V by 3 bases and J by 8 bases, and 16 bases separated the two germline ends. This CDR3 has 13 residues. CDR3 residues: CAWRFKNREEAFF. The CDR3 coding sequence is TGTGCCTGGAGATTCAAAAACAGGGAGGAAGCTTTCTTT.

This chain connects TRBV7-8 to TRBJ1-1, with unresolved D. CDR3 length equals 13 residues. V was pared by 0 bases and J by 4 bases, with 6 bases between. The germline CDR1 and CDR2 sequences are SGHVS and FQNEAQ. Here the CDR3 DNA reads TGTGCCAGCAGCTTAGCGCGCGGCACTGAAGCTTTCTTT. This gives the protein CASSLARGTEAFF.

V usage is TRBV9 and J usage is TRBJ2-7, with 9 bases matching TRBD2. Germline V CDR1 and CDR2: SGDLS, YYNGEE. With 3 bases clipped from V and 4 bases from J, the junction kept 5 bases outside the gene matches. This CDR3 has 14 amino acids. CDR3 coding DNA: TGTGCCAGCAGCGGTAGCGGGAGACCGTACGAGCAGTACTTC. Its protein product is CASSGSGRPYEQYF.

This chain links TRBV3-1 (or the pseudogene TRBV3-2) with TRBJ2-7; D unresolved. The length of the CDR3 is 14 residues. Germline CDR1 and CDR2: LGHDT and YNNKEL (reference sequence). Trimming cost V 0 bases and J 5 bases, with 11 bases left between them. The chain's CDR3 is CASSQDYPGHEQYF. The CDR3, as DNA: TGTGCCAGCAGCCAAGACTACCCAGGCCACGAGCAGTACTTC.

This chain uses TRBV6-5 with TRBJ1-5, with no clear D. The CDR3 is 15 residues long. V dropped 6 bases and J dropped 5 bases, with 17 bases sitting between them. The germline V gene has CDR1 MNHEY and CDR2 SVGAGI. The CDR3 DNA is TGTGCCAGCAGCACAAGGATGGGTAAAGATCAGCCCCAGCATTTT. Protein product: CASSTRMGKDQPQHF.

The chain combines TRBV5-6 with TRBJ2-2; D unclear. The germline V and J ends were trimmed by 3 bases and 7 bases, with 13 bases remaining between them. Germline lookup yields CDR1 SGHDT and CDR2 YYEEEE. This CDR3 is 14 amino acids long. The CDR3 here is CASSWLLSHGELFF. CDR3 bases: TGTGCCAGCAGCTGGCTACTCAGTCACGGGGAGCTGTTTTTT.

The chain joins TRBV2 to TRBJ2-7; D not certain. Germline assignment: CDR1 SNHLY and CDR2 FYNNEI. The CDR3 has 12 residues. Trimming removed 2 bases from V and 4 bases from J, with 6 bases in between. CDR3 amino acids: CASSESVYEQYF. The CDR3 bases are TGTGCCAGCAGTGAATCGGTTTACGAGCAGTACTTC.

This clone was seen a single time. The chain links TRBV20-1 to TRBJ1-6; D uncertain. Germline V lookup: CDR1 DFQATT, CDR2 SNEGSKA (reference sequence). This CDR3 comprises 14 residues. Trimming took 6 bases from V and 6 from J, leaving 15 bases between them. This CDR3 reads CSASRRVGNSPLHF. The DNA for the CDR3 is TGCAGTGCGAGTCGGCGGGTTGGTAATTCACCCCTCCACTTT.

This clone was detected ten times or more. This chain links TRBV3-1 (or the pseudogene TRBV3-2) with TRBJ1-1, with no clear D. CDR3 length: 14 amino acids. V lost 1 base and J lost 5, with 11 bases in between. Germline V gene data show CDR1 as LGHDT and CDR2 as YNNKEL (reference sequence). CDR3 DNA sequence: TGTGCCAGCAGCCAAGTAGGGCAGACAACTGAAGCTTTCTTT. This encodes CASSQVGQTTEAFF.

The rearrangement joins TRBV18 to TRBJ2-3; TRBD2 aligns across 13 bases. V lost 10 bases and J lost 0; bases outside the gene matches: 16. The CDR3 is made up of 19 amino acids. Germline V CDR1 and CDR2: KGHSH, LQKENI. CDR3 region: CATPPIGLAGASSTDTQYF. The CDR3 nucleotides are TGTGCCACCCCACCAATCGGACTAGCGGGAGCGTCTAGCACAGATACGCAGTATTTT.

The J gene is TRBJ2-3, the V gene TRBV5-6, with D uncertain. CDR1 is SGHDT, CDR2 YYEEEE, per germline. The CDR3 is 12 amino acids. V was clipped by 0 bases and J by 10 bases, with 9 bases between them. CDR3 coding DNA: TGTGCCAGCAGCTTGGGGGTCACGCCGCAGTATTTT. Its translation is CASSLGVTPQYF. Variable domain in full (rest from reference TRBV5-6 and TRBJ2-3): DAGVTQSPTHLIKTRGQQVTLRCSPKSGHDTVSWYQQALGQGPQFIFQYYEEEERQRGNFPDRFSGHQFPNYSSELNVNALLLGDSALYLCASSLGVTPQYFGPGTRLTVL.

This chain links TRBV19 with TRBJ1-6, with 7 bases that match TRBD1. V shed 6 bases, J shed 7 bases, and the junction held 6 bases outside the gene matches. CDR3 length equals 14 residues. The germline gives CDR1 LNHDA, CDR2 SQIVND (reference sequence). CDR3 nucleotides: TGTGCCAGTAGGAAAGACAGGGACAATTCACCCCTCCACTTT. Protein product: CASRKDRDNSPLHF.

This chain connects TRBV4-3 to TRBJ1-6, with TRBD1 as a possible D gene (5 bases). Per germline, CDR1 LGHNA and CDR2 YSLEER. CDR3 size: 16 residues. V lost 0 bases and J lost 1, with 7 bases in between. For the CDR3, the DNA is TGCGCCAGCAGCCAAGACAGGGCATCCTATAATTCACCCCTCCACTTT. Translated: CASSQDRASYNSPLHF.

V usage is TRBV11-2 and J usage is TRBJ2-3; D may correspond to TRBD1 or TRBD2 (5 bases each). Germline loops: CDR1 SGHAT, CDR2 FQNNGV. The CDR3 has 15 residues. The V end lost 5 bases, the J end lost 9 bases, and 21 bases lay between the germline ends. CDR3 amino acids: CASSPRDLAIRTQYF. The CDR3 DNA is TGTGCCAGCAGCCCCAGGGACCTGGCTATCCGCACGCAGTATTTT. The whole variable domain, filled in from reference TRBV11-2 and TRBJ2-3, reads EAGVAQSPRYKIIEKRQSVAFWCNPISGHATLYWYQQILGQGPKLLIQFQNNGVVDDSQLPKDRFSAERLKGVDSTLKIQPAKLEDSAVYLCASSPRDLAIRTQYFGPGTRLTVL.

The gene calls are TRBV28 and TRBJ1-6, with a weak D call TRBD1 (6 bases). This CDR3 contains 15 residues. Trimming shortened V by 5 bases and J by 6 bases, and 14 bases separated the two germline ends. CDR1 and CDR2 (germline): MDHEN, SYDVKM. The CDR3 DNA reads TGTGCCAGCAGTGTAACGGGACATCGTAATTCACCCCTCCACTTT. This translates into CASSVTGHRNSPLHF.

The CDR3 nucleotides read TGTGCCAGCAGCTCACAGGGGGCTCTATACGAGCAGTACTTC. It codes for CASSSQGALYEQYF. This chain uses TRBV11-1 with TRBJ2-7, with 9 bases matching TRBD1. Germline CDR1 is SGHAT and CDR2 is FQDESV (reference sequence). The CDR3 sequence is 14 residues long. The V and J ends lost 4 bases and 4 bases, in that order; junction bases with no gene match: 5.

The chain recombines TRBV5-1 with TRBJ2-3, with 8 bases matching TRBD2. The germline V gene has CDR1 SGHRS and CDR2 YFSETQ. The CDR3 totals 14 residues. With V trimmed by 7 bases and J by 5 bases, 9 bases remained unmatched. The CDR3: CASCSGGPVDTQYF. CDR3 nucleotide sequence: TGCGCCAGCTGCTCGGGGGGGCCTGTAGATACGCAGTATTTT.